The T cell receptor (beta chain) under discussion was sequenced for a study of T cells after yellow fever vaccination. Turning to the study itself: Preparation of fractions with low cell numbers was performed using SMART-Seq v4 Ultra Low Input. The study's findings and limits: Post-booster repertoires again held most primary-vaccination clones (roughly 96% CD4, roughly 88% CD8). By day 5 rather than day 15, the secondary response had peaked, though it was weaker. From the bulk population, abundant clonotypes could contaminate and appear within FACS-sorted repertoires.

Only a few counts were recorded for this clonotype. Its antigen is not known. TCRdb recomputed calls from the 5' RACE reads with MiXCR, one row per CDR3 protein. The table shows 170,000 or so distinct CDR3 sequences, with about 6% occurring only once. This receptor was obtained from a man younger than 30 who received the YFV17D yellow fever vaccine. This sample comprised CD4+ T cells sorted from PBMCs, obtained on the day of the first yellow fever vaccination.

CDR3 in amino acids: CASSSGPSGEQFF. DNA for the CDR3: TGCGCCAGCAGCTCCGGCCCTTCGGGAGAGCAGTTCTTC. The chain recombines TRBV5-1 with TRBJ2-1; D is perhaps TRBD2 (5 bases). The CDR3 extends over 13 amino acids. Deletions cut 3 bases from V and 10 bases from J, with 14 bases between. The germline CDR1 and CDR2 sequences are SGHRS and YFSETQ.